Following are 17 T cell receptor beta chains from one sample sequenced in a study of cytomegalovirus exposure and HLA in healthy donors. 13 Jbeta primers and 60 Vbeta primers were used for the PCR. Libraries were prepared by immunoSEQ multiplex PCR; TCRdb keeps only in-frame clonotypes and omits some of them. This repertoire shows roughly 120,000 clones, more than 75% found once; its top ten account for less than 4.5%. Sequencing used PBMCs. Source of these receptors: a man aged 40-49 years in good health and CMV-seronegative.

V usage is TRBV2 and J usage is TRBJ2-5; maybe TRBD1 (6 bases). The CDR3 spans 14 residues. Trimming pared 11 bases from V and 5 bases from J, leaving 21 bases between. Germline V CDR1 and CDR2: SNHLY, FYNNEI. The CDR3 DNA reads as TGTGCCGACAGCATAAGGGGCCAGGGGGAGACCCAGTACTTC. The encoded protein is CADSIRGQGETQYF.

This chain connects TRBV11-2 to TRBJ2-5, with TRBD1 identical over 11 bases. Trimming cost V 5 bases and J 4 bases; bases outside gene matches: 9. The germline V gene has CDR1 SGHAT and CDR2 FQNNGV. The CDR3 loop spans 16 amino acids. In DNA, the CDR3 is TGTGCCAGCAGCCCGGGGACAGGGGGGTCCCGAGAGACCCAGTACTTC. Translating gives CASSPGTGGSRETQYF.

The chain employs TRBV28 and TRBJ1-1; 7 nucleotides agree with TRBD1. V dropped 4 bases and J dropped 3; count of bases not matched to a gene: 14. The CDR3 runs to 17 residues. Germline assignment: CDR1 MDHEN and CDR2 SYDVKM. The CDR3 DNA follows: TGTGCCAGCAGTTCCCGACCGAGGAGGAGGGGGCACACTGAAGCTTTCTTT. Translation: CASSSRPRRRGHTEAFF.

J is TRBJ1-2 and V is TRBV7-9, with D possibly matching TRBD1 (6 bases). V lost 5 bases, J lost 2 bases, and 15 bases lay in between. The CDR3 is made up of 15 amino acids. In germline, CDR1 is SEHNR, CDR2 FQNEAQ (reference sequence). CDR3 sequence reads: CASSPPWTANYGYTF. CDR3 bases: TGTGCCAGCAGCCCACCATGGACAGCCAACTATGGCTACACCTTC. The variable domain in full, completed from reference TRBV7-9 and TRBJ1-2, reads DTGVSQNPRHKITKRGQNVTFRCDPISEHNRLYWYRQTLGQGPEFLTYFQNEAQLEKSRLLSDRFSAERPKGSFSTLEIQRTEQGDSAMYLCASSPPWTANYGYTFGSGTRLTVV.

The chain carries TRBV27 and TRBJ2-2, with D possibly TRBD1 on 5 matching bases. Trimming left V 6 bases short and J 2 bases short, with 10 bases between. The CDR3 length is 14 residues. From germline, CDR1 is MNHEY and CDR2 SMNVEV (reference sequence). The DNA of the CDR3 is TGTGCCAGCAGCCGACAGACCAACACCGGGGAGCTGTTTTTT. It yields the protein CASSRQTNTGELFF.

V gene TRBV7-9 combines with J gene TRBJ1-4; perhaps TRBD1 as D (6 bases). Germline V gene sequence: CDR1 SEHNR, CDR2 FQNEAQ (reference sequence). Trimming removed 1 base from V and 7 bases from J, with 13 bases in between. CDR3 length equals 15 residues. CDR3 bases: TGTGCCAGCAGCTTAGGGAACAGGGTACTTGAAAAACTGTTTTTT. This encodes CASSLGNRVLEKLFF.

This sequence joins TRBV6-1 and TRBJ2-1; 8 bases align to TRBD1. Germline trimming cut 4 bases from V and 7 bases from J; bases unmatched to any gene: 3. CDR1 is MNHNS, CDR2 SASEGT, per germline. The length of the CDR3 is 13 residues. The CDR3 loop is CASSVTGVNEQFF. CDR3 DNA: TGTGCCAGCAGTGTGACAGGGGTGAATGAGCAGTTCTTC.

The chain links TRBV7-9 to TRBJ2-7; TRBD1 agrees at 7 bases. From germline, CDR1 is SEHNR and CDR2 FQNEAQ (reference sequence). This CDR3 is built from 18 residues. J gave up 0 bases and V 4 bases, and 15 bases lay outside the gene matches. CDR3 protein: CASSSKVAGGPSSYEQYF. The DNA of the CDR3 is TGTGCCAGCAGCTCAAAAGTGGCAGGGGGACCGAGCTCCTACGAGCAGTACTTC.

CDR3 region: CASSQVVYRGGYTF. DNA of the CDR3: TGCGCCAGCAGCCAAGTTGTCTACAGGGGTGGCTACACCTTC. The chain has TRBV4-3 and TRBJ1-2; TRBD1 matches at 7 bases. CDR3 length equals 14 residues. Looked up from germline, CDR1 is LGHNA and CDR2 is YSLEER. Trimming cost V 1 base and J 7 bases; bases outside gene matches: 6.

The chain uses TRBV15 and TRBJ1-4, with 7 bases that match TRBD1. The V gene's germline CDR1 is LNHNV and CDR2 YYDKDF (reference sequence). V gave up 3 bases and J gave up 4 bases; unmatched junction bases: 11. This CDR3 region has 17 residues. CDR3 sequence reads: CATSSGGSRGFNEKLFF. Here the CDR3 DNA reads TGTGCCACCAGCAGCGGGGGAAGCAGGGGGTTTAATGAAAAACTGTTTTTT.

This clone was observed a single time. The V and J genes are TRBV27 and TRBJ1-5; tentative D call: TRBD1 (5 bases). Germline V gene sequence: CDR1 MNHEY, CDR2 SMNVEV (reference sequence). This CDR3 region has 13 residues. Deletions cut 5 bases from V and 7 bases from J, with 12 bases between. The CDR3 is CASSVWGDQPQHF. As DNA, the CDR3 is TGTGCCAGCAGTGTGTGGGGGGACCAGCCCCAGCATTTT.

The chain recombines TRBV9 with TRBJ1-1; the match to TRBD1 covers 10 bases. CDR3 size: 14 residues. Germline V gene sequence: CDR1 SGDLS, CDR2 YYNGEE. V was clipped by 4 bases and J by 2 bases; unmatched bases: 2. The CDR3 here is CASSRQGANTEAFF. The CDR3 DNA follows: TGTGCCAGCAGCAGACAGGGGGCTAACACTGAAGCTTTCTTT.

The chain carries TRBV4-2 and TRBJ2-7; the D gene is possibly TRBD1 (5 bases). Trimming cost V 3 bases and J 2 bases, with 14 bases left between them. The CDR3 extends over 15 amino acids. Germline V gene lookup returns CDR1 LGHNA and CDR2 YNFKEQ. The CDR3, as DNA: TGTGCCAGCAGCCATAAAGGGGCAAGGGCCTACGAGCAGTACTTC. It is translated as CASSHKGARAYEQYF.

The gene calls are TRBV4-1 and TRBJ2-2, with no clear D. The germline gives CDR1 MGHRA, CDR2 YSYEKL. Deletions cut 1 base from V and 2 bases from J, with 8 bases between. The CDR3 length is 15 residues. The CDR3 nucleotides are TGCGCCAGCAGCCAAGCCCAACTCAACACCGGGGAGCTGTTTTTT. Encoded protein: CASSQAQLNTGELFF.

The V and J genes are TRBV18 and TRBJ1-5, with TRBD1 as a possible D gene (5 bases). The CDR3 covers 15 residues. V lost 2 bases and J 6 bases, leaving 14 bases between the germline ends. From germline, CDR1 is KGHSH and CDR2 LQKENI. CDR3 amino acids: CASSPSGAQFQPQHF. The CDR3 region has the DNA TGTGCCAGCTCACCAAGCGGGGCGCAGTTTCAGCCCCAGCATTTT. The full variable domain, in which reference TRBV18 and TRBJ1-5 provide the parts outside the CDR3, is NAGVMQNPRHLVRRRGQEARLRCSPMKGHSHVYWYRQLPEEGLKFMVYLQKENIIDESGMPKERFSAEFPKEGPSILRIQQVVRGDSAAYFCASSPSGAQFQPQHFGDGTRLSIL.

The chain couples TRBV28 to TRBJ1-5, with unresolved D. Trimming cost V 2 bases and J 3 bases, with 5 bases left between them. The CDR3 length is 13 residues. Germline V gene sequence: CDR1 MDHEN, CDR2 SYDVKM. The CDR3 reads CASSLVYNQPQHF. For the CDR3, the DNA is TGTGCCAGCAGTTTAGTTTACAATCAGCCCCAGCATTTT.

V and J are TRBV7-8 and TRBJ2-2; 7 bases agree with TRBD2. Trimming removed 5 bases from V and 2 bases from J; junction bases left unmatched: 11. The CDR3 totals 17 residues. Germline V lookup: CDR1 SGHVS, CDR2 FQNEAQ. CDR3 residues: CASSPGMGGGNTGELFF. The DNA for the CDR3 is TGTGCCAGCAGCCCCGGTATGGGCGGGGGAAACACCGGGGAGCTGTTTTTT.